The TCR beta chain under discussion was sequenced for a study of CD8 T cells in ankylosing spondylitis. Study-wide points: Reportedly, disease-linked clones are significantly enriched in ankylosing spondylitis patients' matched synovial fluid. The authors found the disease-linked clones to be CD8+ and relatively rare in peripheral blood. Previous work reported some of these motif variants in the synovial fluid and blood of reactive arthritis.

CDR3 length equals 11 residues. The germline V and J ends were trimmed by 8 bases and 1 base, with 8 bases remaining between them. Germline V gene data show CDR1 as SQVTM and CDR2 as ANQGSEA. There are many counts of this clonotype. The antigen is unknown. TCRdb recomputed calls from the 5' RACE reads with MiXCR, one row per CDR3 protein. The repertoire holds about 130,000 distinct CDR3 sequences, approximately 9.7% seen once, with 3.3% in the top ten. The sequenced sample was blood, either unsorted or a sorted T cell fraction (not recorded which). The V call is TRBV29-1, the J call TRBJ1-1; no firm D call. This clonotype originated in a male donor with ankylosing spondylitis or in good health (not recorded which). CDR3 protein: CSYGRNTEAFF. CDR3 coding DNA: TGCAGCTATGGGCGGAACACTGAAGCTTTCTTT.